These 25 T cell receptor beta chains came from one sample sequenced in a study of blood T cell repertoires in COVID-19. Generated by immunoSEQ multiplex PCR, the TCRdb table keeps only in-frame clones and is missing some. The sample shows fewer than 350,000 clones, about nine tenths of them seen only once. The sample consisted of PBMCs or T cells enriched from blood (not recorded which). The receptors originated from a woman aged 40 to 55 with acute COVID-19.

This sequence joins TRBV7-3 and TRBJ2-2, with D hard to call. This CDR3 has 14 amino acids. Germline CDR1 is SGHTA and CDR2 is FQGTGA. Between the trimmed V and J ends, which lost 2 bases and 3 bases, there was a span of 7 bases. CDR3 in DNA: TGTGCCAGCAGCTTATCCAGTTACACCGGGGAGCTGTTTTTT. It specifies CASSLSSYTGELFF.

CDR3 amino acids: CASSLRQGTGELFF. The CDR3 DNA follows: TGTGCCAGCAGCTTGCGGCAGGGGACCGGGGAGCTGTTTTTT. The rearrangement links TRBV7-9 to TRBJ2-2; D might be TRBD1 (6 bases). V lost 3 bases and J lost 5, with 10 bases in between. The CDR3 extends over 14 amino acids. In germline, CDR1 is SEHNR, CDR2 FQNEAQ (reference sequence).

The sample holds one count of this clone. J is TRBJ2-5 and V is TRBV4-1; D is perhaps TRBD2 (7 bases). Trimming took 5 bases from V and 6 from J, leaving 19 bases between them. Germline values: CDR1 MGHRA, CDR2 YSYEKL. CDR3 length equals 15 residues. CDR3 residues: CASSRLGGGEKTQYF. CDR3 bases: TGCGCCAGCAGCAGACTTGGGGGGGGCGAGAAGACCCAGTACTTC.

V is TRBV4-2 and J is TRBJ2-7; 8 bases are a match to TRBD1. Germline V CDR1 and CDR2: LGHNA, YNFKEQ. There are 14 residues in the CDR3. Losses at the gene ends were 4 bases for V and 2 bases for J; bases not matched to a gene: 4. CDR3 nucleotide sequence: TGTGCCAGCAGCCTTACAGGGGGGCCCTACGAGCAGTACTTC. This encodes CASSLTGGPYEQYF.

This rearrangement joins TRBV5-8 to TRBJ2-5; weak D call: TRBD1 (6 bases). Trimming took 2 bases from V and 4 from J, leaving 9 bases between them. Germline values: CDR1 SGHTS, CDR2 YDEGEE. The CDR3 runs to 13 residues. The CDR3 sequence is CASSFLGAETQYF. In DNA form, the CDR3 reads TGTGCCAGCAGCTTTTTGGGGGCAGAGACCCAGTACTTC.

A few counts support this clone. The rearrangement joins TRBV14 to TRBJ1-4, with D uncertain. V was pared by 4 bases and J by 8 bases, with 17 bases between. Germline V gives CDR1 SGHDN, CDR2 FVKESK. The CDR3 is 15 residues long. The CDR3 nucleotides read TGTGCCAGCAGCCCAGGAGGGATCGGGGAAGAAAAACTGTTTTTT. Its translation: CASSPGGIGEEKLFF.

This chain uses TRBV4-1 with TRBJ1-2, with TRBD1 as a possible D gene (6 bases). The CDR3 spans 16 residues. V lost 4 bases to trimming and J lost 4 bases, with 19 bases between them. Germline V gives CDR1 MGHRA, CDR2 YSYEKL. The CDR3 protein is CASSPEPAGVVYGYTF. The CDR3 DNA is TGCGCCAGCAGCCCCGAGCCGGCAGGGGTAGTCTATGGCTACACCTTC.

This chain links TRBV6-5 with TRBJ1-2; D might be TRBD1 (6 bases). The V gene lost 6 bases and the J gene lost 3 bases, with 17 bases spanning the gap. Germline values: CDR1 MNHEY, CDR2 SVGAGI. The CDR3 is 15 residues long. The CDR3 here is CASRLRDTSDYGYTF. Here the CDR3 DNA reads TGTGCCAGCAGACTAAGGGACACCTCTGACTATGGCTACACCTTC.

The chain combines TRBV29-1 with TRBJ1-2, with TRBD1 identical over 8 bases. There are 13 residues in the CDR3. Trimming cost V 4 bases and J 8 bases; bases outside gene matches: 9. Germline values: CDR1 SQVTM, CDR2 ANQGSEA. CDR3 protein: CSVVWTGPRGYTF. The CDR3 bases are TGCAGCGTTGTTTGGACAGGGCCGCGCGGCTACACCTTC.

Comment on this clone: Other DNA variants within this sample encode the same CDR3. The chain employs TRBV2 and TRBJ2-5, with D unresolved. Per the germline V gene, CDR1 is SNHLY and CDR2 is FYNNEI. This CDR3 contains 13 residues. V shed 6 bases and J shed 4 bases, with 12 bases lying between them. CDR3 nucleotides: TGTGCCAGCAGGCCCGGTCCCGGAGAGACCCAGTACTTC. Protein product: CASRPGPGETQYF.

V gene TRBV6-2 or TRBV6-3 combines with J gene TRBJ1-5, with D possibly TRBD1 on 5 matching bases. The CDR3 spans 16 residues. The germline V gene has CDR1 MNHEY and CDR2 SVGEGT. V was shortened by 2 bases and J by 4 bases, with 15 bases between the two germline ends. The CDR3 protein is CASSYETGLRNQPQHF. The CDR3 nucleotides read TGTGCCAGCAGTTACGAAACAGGTCTGAGGAATCAGCCCCAGCATTTT.

The chain links TRBV28 to TRBJ1-6, with TRBD1 matching over 10 bases. J lost 10 bases, V lost 5 bases, and 14 bases had no gene match. CDR1 is MDHEN and CDR2 is SYDVKM in the germline V gene. The CDR3 has 17 residues. CDR3 coding DNA: TGTGCCAGCAGTCCGGGGGGTGCCGGGACAGGGGTGTCACCCCTCCACTTT. The encoded protein is CASSPGGAGTGVSPLHF.

The chain combines TRBV7-3 with TRBJ2-2; D is possibly TRBD1 (7 bases). V was shortened by 8 bases and J by 5 bases, with 15 bases between the two germline ends. Per the germline V gene, CDR1 is SGHTA and CDR2 is FQGTGA. This CDR3 comprises 14 residues. CDR3 DNA sequence: TGTGCCAGCCGCCCGGAGGGGGCTACCGGGGAGCTGTTTTTT. Its protein product is CASRPEGATGELFF.

This clone was found a few times. The chain employs TRBV7-6 and TRBJ2-2, with D unresolved. The CDR3 runs to 17 residues. Germline V CDR1 and CDR2: SGHVS, FNYEAQ. V lost 1 base and J 0 bases, leaving 12 bases between the germline ends. The CDR3 DNA reads TGTGCCAGCAGCTTAGGAGAGGCGCGCCCGAACACCGGGGAGCTGTTTTTT. Translating gives CASSLGEARPNTGELFF.

This chain connects TRBV29-1 to TRBJ1-1; TRBD1 matches 7 bases. Germline-derived CDR1 and CDR2 are SQVTM and ANQGSEA. V was clipped by 5 bases and J by 0 bases; unmatched bases: 9. This CDR3 comprises 15 residues. Written as DNA, the CDR3 is TGCAGCGTTCACCGAGACAGGGTCATGAACACTGAAGCTTTCTTT. Its protein is CSVHRDRVMNTEAFF.

The chain links TRBV7-2 to TRBJ2-5; 16 bases match TRBD2. With V trimmed by 4 bases and J by 2 bases, 7 bases remained unmatched. Germline V CDR1 and CDR2: SGHTA, FQGNSA. The CDR3 runs 18 residues. CDR3 loop: CASSSGLAGGLPQETQYF. CDR3 bases: TGTGCCAGCAGCTCGGGACTAGCGGGAGGGCTCCCTCAAGAGACCCAGTACTTC.

V is TRBV2 and J is TRBJ1-4; 9 bases line up with TRBD1. The CDR3 is made up of 15 amino acids. The germline CDR1 and CDR2 sequences are SNHLY and FYNNEI. The junction had 4 bases not matched to a gene; V was cut back by 4 bases and J by 4 bases. Written as DNA, the CDR3 is TGTGCCAGCAGTGTAGAGACAGGGGGTAATGAAAAACTGTTTTTT. It translates to CASSVETGGNEKLFF.

The chain employs TRBV3-1 (or the pseudogene TRBV3-2) and TRBJ2-4; D is perhaps TRBD1 (5 bases). V gave up 4 bases and J gave up 2 bases, with 12 bases separating them. The length of the CDR3 is 15 residues. CDR1 and CDR2 (germline): LGHDT, YNNKEL (reference sequence). For the CDR3, the DNA is TGTGCCAGCAGCCGAGGTGCAGGGACCAAAAACATTCAGTACTTC. This encodes CASSRGAGTKNIQYF.

This chain links TRBV29-1 with TRBJ1-1; maybe TRBD1 (6 bases). The germline V and J ends were trimmed by 3 bases and 7 bases, with 15 bases remaining between them. Germline V gene sequence: CDR1 SQVTM, CDR2 ANQGSEA. CDR3 length: 13 residues. The CDR3 is CSVDSYTGNEAFF. The CDR3 DNA follows: TGCAGCGTTGATTCGTACACAGGGAATGAAGCTTTCTTT.

This chain connects TRBV19 to TRBJ2-3; no reliable D call. Germline V lookup: CDR1 LNHDA, CDR2 SQIVND (reference sequence). The CDR3 spans 18 residues. V was pared by 3 bases and J by 0 bases, with 19 bases between. CDR3 amino acids: CASSITPMTGSSTDTQYF. Here the CDR3 DNA reads TGTGCCAGTAGTATCACGCCCATGACTGGTTCTAGCACAGATACGCAGTATTTT.

V and J are TRBV6-1 and TRBJ2-5; 11 bases align to TRBD2. The CDR3 spans 16 residues. In germline, CDR1 is MNHNS, CDR2 SASEGT. Losses at the gene ends were 4 bases for V and 1 base for J; bases not matched to a gene: 5. The CDR3 loop reads CASSGFSGGAQETQYF. The CDR3 region has the DNA TGTGCCAGCAGTGGATTTAGCGGGGGGGCCCAAGAGACCCAGTACTTC.

The chain combines TRBV27 with TRBJ2-2; 7 bases are shared with TRBD1. Germline CDR1 MNHEY, CDR2 SMNVEV (reference sequence). V shed 4 bases, J shed 6 bases, and the junction held 5 bases outside the gene matches. The CDR3 spans 14 residues. In DNA, the CDR3 is TGTGCCAGCAGTTCCCGACAGGGTGCCGGGGAGCTGTTTTTT. Translated, it gives CASSSRQGAGELFF.

V gene TRBV5-1 combines with J gene TRBJ2-7; 7 bases are a match to TRBD1. The CDR3 runs to 12 residues. Per the germline V gene, CDR1 is SGHRS and CDR2 is YFSETQ. Trimming at V came to 0 bases and at J to 9 bases, leaving 3 bases not matched to a gene. CDR3 loop: CASSLETGPQYF. DNA of the CDR3: TGCGCCAGCAGCTTGGAGACAGGGCCGCAGTACTTC. The whole variable domain, remainder taken from reference TRBV5-1 and TRBJ2-7, is KAGVTQTPRYLIKTRGQQVTLSCSPISGHRSVSWYQQTPGQGLQFLFEYFSETQRNKGNFPGRFSGRQFSNSRSEMNVSTLELGDSALYLCASSLETGPQYFGPGTRLTVT.

This clone came up once. The chain has TRBV3-1 (or the pseudogene TRBV3-2) and TRBJ1-1; TRBD1 is a possible D gene (5 bases). This CDR3 has 14 amino acids. Germline-derived CDR1 and CDR2 are LGHDT and YNNKEL (reference sequence). V gave up 0 bases and J gave up 1 base, with 6 bases separating them. CDR3 in amino acids: CASSQDRANTEAFF. The CDR3 DNA reads as TGTGCCAGCAGCCAAGACAGGGCGAACACTGAAGCTTTCTTT.

The chain has TRBV4-1 and TRBJ2-3, with 8 bases fitting TRBD2. This CDR3 spans 16 amino acids. CDR1 is MGHRA, CDR2 YSYEKL, per germline. The J segment lost 7 bases and the V segment lost 5 bases, leaving 14 bases of the junction unmatched. CDR3 in amino acids: CASSYPAGARGNTQYF. In DNA form, the CDR3 reads TGCGCCAGCAGCTATCCAGCGGGGGCCCGCGGGAATACGCAGTATTTT.